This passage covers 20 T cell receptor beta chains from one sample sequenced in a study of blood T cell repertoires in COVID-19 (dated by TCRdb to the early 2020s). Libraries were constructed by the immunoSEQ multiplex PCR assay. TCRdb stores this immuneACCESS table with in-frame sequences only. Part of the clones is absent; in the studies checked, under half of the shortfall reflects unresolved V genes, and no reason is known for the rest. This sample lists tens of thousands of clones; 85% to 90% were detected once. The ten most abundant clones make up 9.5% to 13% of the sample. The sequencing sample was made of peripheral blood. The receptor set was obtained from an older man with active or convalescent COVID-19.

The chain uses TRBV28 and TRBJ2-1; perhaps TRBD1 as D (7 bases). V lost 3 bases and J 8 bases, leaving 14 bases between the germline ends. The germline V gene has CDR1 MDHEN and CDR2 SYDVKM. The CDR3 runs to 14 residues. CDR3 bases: TGTGCCAGCAGTTTGGGCAGGGGGGCCCATGAGCAGTTCTTC. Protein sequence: CASSLGRGAHEQFF.

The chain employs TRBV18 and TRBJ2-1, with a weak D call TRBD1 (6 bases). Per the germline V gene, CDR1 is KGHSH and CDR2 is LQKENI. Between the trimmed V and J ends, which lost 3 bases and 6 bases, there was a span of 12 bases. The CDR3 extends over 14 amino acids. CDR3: CASSPPTGSNEQFF. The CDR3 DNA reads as TGTGCCAGCTCACCTCCCACAGGGTCCAATGAGCAGTTCTTC. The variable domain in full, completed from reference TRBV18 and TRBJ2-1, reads NAGVMQNPRHLVRRRGQEARLRCSPMKGHSHVYWYRQLPEEGLKFMVYLQKENIIDESGMPKERFSAEFPKEGPSILRIQQVVRGDSAAYFCASSPPTGSNEQFFGPGTRLTVL.

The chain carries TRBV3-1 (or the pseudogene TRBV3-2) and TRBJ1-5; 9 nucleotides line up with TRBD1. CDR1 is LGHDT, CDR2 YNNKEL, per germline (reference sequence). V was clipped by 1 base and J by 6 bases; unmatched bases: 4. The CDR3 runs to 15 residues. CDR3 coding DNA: TGTGCCAGCAGCCAAGGACAGGGGGTATTTCAGCCCCAGCATTTT. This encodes CASSQGQGVFQPQHF.

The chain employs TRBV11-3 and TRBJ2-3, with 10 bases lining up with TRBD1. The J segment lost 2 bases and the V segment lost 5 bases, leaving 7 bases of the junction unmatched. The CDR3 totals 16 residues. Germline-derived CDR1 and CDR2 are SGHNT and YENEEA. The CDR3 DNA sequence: TGTGCCAGCAGCCCTCCGGGACAGGGGAACACAGATACGCAGTATTTT. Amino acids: CASSPPGQGNTDTQYF.

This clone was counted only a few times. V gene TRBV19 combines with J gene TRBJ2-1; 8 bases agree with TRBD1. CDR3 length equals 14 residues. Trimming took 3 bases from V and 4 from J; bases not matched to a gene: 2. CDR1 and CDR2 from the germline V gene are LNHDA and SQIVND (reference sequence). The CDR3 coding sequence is TGTGCCAGTAGTATCGGGACAGGATACAATGAGCAGTTCTTC. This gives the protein CASSIGTGYNEQFF. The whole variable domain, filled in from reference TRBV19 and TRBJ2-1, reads DGGITQSPKYLFRKEGQNVTLSCEQNLNHDAMYWYRQDPGQGLRLIYYSQIVNDFQKGDIAEGYSVSREKKESFPLTVTSAQKNPTAFYLCASSIGTGYNEQFFGPGTRLTVL.

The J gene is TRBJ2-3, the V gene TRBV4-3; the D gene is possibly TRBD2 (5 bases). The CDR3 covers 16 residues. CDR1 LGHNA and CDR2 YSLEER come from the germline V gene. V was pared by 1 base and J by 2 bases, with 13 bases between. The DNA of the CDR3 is TGCGCCAGCAGCCAAGGTAACCGGGATTACACAGATACGCAGTATTTT. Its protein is CASSQGNRDYTDTQYF.

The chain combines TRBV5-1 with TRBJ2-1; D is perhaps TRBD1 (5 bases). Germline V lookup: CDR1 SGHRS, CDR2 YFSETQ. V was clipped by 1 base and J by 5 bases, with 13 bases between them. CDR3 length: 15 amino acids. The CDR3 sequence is CASSLRNWGHNEQFF. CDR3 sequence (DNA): TGCGCCAGCAGCTTGAGGAACTGGGGCCACAATGAGCAGTTCTTC.

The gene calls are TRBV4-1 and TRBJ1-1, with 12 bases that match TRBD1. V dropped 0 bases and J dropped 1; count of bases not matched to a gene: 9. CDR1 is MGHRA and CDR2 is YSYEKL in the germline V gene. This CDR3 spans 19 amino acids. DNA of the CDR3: TGCGCCAGCAGCCAAGAGGGACAGGGGGCGGGGGTACGGAACACTGAAGCTTTCTTT. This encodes CASSQEGQGAGVRNTEAFF.

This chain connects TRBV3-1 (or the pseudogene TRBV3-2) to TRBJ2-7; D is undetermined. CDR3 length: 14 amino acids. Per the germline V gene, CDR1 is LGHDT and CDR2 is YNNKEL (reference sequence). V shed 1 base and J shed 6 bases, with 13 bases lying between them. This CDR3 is CASSQASSSLEQYF. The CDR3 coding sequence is TGTGCCAGCAGCCAAGCTAGTAGCTCCCTCGAGCAGTACTTC.

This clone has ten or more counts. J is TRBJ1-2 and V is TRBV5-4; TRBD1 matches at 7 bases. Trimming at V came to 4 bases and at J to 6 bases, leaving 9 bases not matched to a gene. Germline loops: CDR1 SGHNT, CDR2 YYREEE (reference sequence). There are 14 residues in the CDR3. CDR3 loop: CASSPSLGGHGYTF. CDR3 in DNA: TGTGCCAGCAGCCCCTCCCTAGGGGGCCATGGCTACACCTTC.

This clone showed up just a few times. The CDR3 DNA is TGTGCCAGTAGTATTCCGGACAGTCCTAACTATGGCTACACCTTC. Amino acid sequence: CASSIPDSPNYGYTF. V is TRBV19 and J is TRBJ1-2; tentative D call: TRBD1 (6 bases). The CDR3 is 15 amino acids. V lost 3 bases, J lost 0 bases, and 11 bases lay in between. Looked up from germline, CDR1 is LNHDA and CDR2 is SQIVND (reference sequence).

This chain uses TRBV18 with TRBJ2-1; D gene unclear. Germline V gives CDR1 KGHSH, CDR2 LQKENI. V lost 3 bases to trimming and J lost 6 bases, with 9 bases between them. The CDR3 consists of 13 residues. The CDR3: CASSPESINEQFF. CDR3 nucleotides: TGTGCCAGCTCACCTGAGTCAATCAATGAGCAGTTCTTC.

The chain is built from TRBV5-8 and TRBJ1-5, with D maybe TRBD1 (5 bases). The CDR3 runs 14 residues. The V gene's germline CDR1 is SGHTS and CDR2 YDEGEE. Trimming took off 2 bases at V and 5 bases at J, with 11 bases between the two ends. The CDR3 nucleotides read TGTGCCAGCAGCTTTACAGGACGGGATCAGCCCCAGCATTTT. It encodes CASSFTGRDQPQHF.

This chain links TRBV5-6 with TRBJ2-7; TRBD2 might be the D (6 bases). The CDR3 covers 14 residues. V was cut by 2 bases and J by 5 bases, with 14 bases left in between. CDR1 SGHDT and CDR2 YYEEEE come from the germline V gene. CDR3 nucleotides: TGTGCCAGCAGCTTTTACCCAACGGGGGACGAGCAGTACTTC. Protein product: CASSFYPTGDEQYF. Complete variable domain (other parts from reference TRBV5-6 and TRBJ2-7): DAGVTQSPTHLIKTRGQQVTLRCSPKSGHDTVSWYQQALGQGPQFIFQYYEEEERQRGNFPDRFSGHQFPNYSSELNVNALLLGDSALYLCASSFYPTGDEQYFGPGTRLTVT.

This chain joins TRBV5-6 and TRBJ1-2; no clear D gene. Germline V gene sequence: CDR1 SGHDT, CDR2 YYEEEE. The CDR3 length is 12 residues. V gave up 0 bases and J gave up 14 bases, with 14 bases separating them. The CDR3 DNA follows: TGTGCCAGCAGCTTGGTGGACTCTACAAGGACCTTC. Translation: CASSLVDSTRTF.

The CDR3 DNA follows: TGCGCCAGCAGCCAAGATTGGCAGACCCAGTACTTC. Amino acid sequence: CASSQDWQTQYF. The genes are TRBV4-1 and TRBJ2-5; D remains ambiguous. V was shortened by 0 bases and J by 6 bases, with 5 bases between the two germline ends. The CDR3 has 12 amino acids. In germline, CDR1 is MGHRA, CDR2 YSYEKL.

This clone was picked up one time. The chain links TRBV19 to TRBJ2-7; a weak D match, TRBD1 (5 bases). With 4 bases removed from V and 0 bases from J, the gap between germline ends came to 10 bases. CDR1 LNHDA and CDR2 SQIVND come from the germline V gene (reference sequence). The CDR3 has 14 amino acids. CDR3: CASSREGASYEQYF. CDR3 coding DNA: TGTGCCAGTAGTAGGGAAGGGGCCTCCTACGAGCAGTACTTC.

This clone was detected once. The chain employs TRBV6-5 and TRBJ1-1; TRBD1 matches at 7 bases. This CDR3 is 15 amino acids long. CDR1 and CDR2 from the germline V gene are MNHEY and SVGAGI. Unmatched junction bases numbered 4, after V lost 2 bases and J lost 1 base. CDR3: CASSYGRTGNTEAFF. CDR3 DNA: TGTGCCAGCAGTTACGGGCGGACAGGGAACACTGAAGCTTTCTTT.

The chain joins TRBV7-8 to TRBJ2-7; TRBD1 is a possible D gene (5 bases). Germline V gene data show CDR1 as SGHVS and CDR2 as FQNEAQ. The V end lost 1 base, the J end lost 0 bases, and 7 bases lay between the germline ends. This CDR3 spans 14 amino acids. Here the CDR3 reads CASSLDRNSYEQYF. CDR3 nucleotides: TGTGCCAGCAGCTTAGACAGGAACTCCTACGAGCAGTACTTC.

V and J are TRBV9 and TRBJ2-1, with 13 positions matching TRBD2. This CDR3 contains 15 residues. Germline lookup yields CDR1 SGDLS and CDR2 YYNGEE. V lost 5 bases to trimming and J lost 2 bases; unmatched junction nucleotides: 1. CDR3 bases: TGTGCCAGCAGACTAGCGGGAGGGCCCTACAATGAGCAGTTCTTC. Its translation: CASRLAGGPYNEQFF.